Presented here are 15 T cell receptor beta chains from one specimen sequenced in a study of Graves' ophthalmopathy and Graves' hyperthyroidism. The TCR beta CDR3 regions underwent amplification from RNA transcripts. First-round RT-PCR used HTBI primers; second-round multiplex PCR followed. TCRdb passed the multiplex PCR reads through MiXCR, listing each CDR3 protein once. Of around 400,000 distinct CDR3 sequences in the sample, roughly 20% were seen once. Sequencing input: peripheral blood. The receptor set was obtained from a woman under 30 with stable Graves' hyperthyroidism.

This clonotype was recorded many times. For the CDR3, the DNA is TGTGCCATCACCACGGGACAGGATGAAGCTTTCTTT. Encoded protein: CAITTGQDEAFF. The chain joins TRBV10-3 to TRBJ1-1, with 8 bases aligning to TRBD1. CDR3 length equals 12 residues. Germline V gene sequence: CDR1 ENHRY, CDR2 SYGVKD. Trimming cost V 7 bases and J 7 bases; bases outside gene matches: 5.

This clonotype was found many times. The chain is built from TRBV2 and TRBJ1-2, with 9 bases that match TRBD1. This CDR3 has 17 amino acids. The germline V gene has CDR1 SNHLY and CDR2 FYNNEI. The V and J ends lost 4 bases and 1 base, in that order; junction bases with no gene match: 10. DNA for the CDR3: TGTGCCAGCAGTGCTACCCGGTGGACAGGGGATAACTATGGCTACACCTTC. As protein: CASSATRWTGDNYGYTF.

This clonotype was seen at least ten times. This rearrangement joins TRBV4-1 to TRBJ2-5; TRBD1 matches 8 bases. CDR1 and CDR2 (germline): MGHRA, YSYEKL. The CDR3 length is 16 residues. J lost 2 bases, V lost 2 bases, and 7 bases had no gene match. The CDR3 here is CASSQLGRDRQETQYF. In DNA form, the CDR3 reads TGCGCCAGCAGCCAACTCGGACGGGACAGGCAAGAGACCCAGTACTTC.

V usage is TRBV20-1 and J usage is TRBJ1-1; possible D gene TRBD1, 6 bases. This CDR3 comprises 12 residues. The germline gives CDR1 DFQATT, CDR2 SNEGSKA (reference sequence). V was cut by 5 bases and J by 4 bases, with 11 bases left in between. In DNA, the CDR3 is TGCAGTGCTTCGGACAGCGGCACTGAAGCTTTCTTT. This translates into CSASDSGTEAFF.

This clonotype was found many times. The CDR3 DNA reads TGCAGTGCTAAAAACCGGGACAGGGGCTATGGCTACACCTTC. Translating gives CSAKNRDRGYGYTF. The chain is built from TRBV20-1 and TRBJ1-2, with 10 bases that match TRBD1. Looked up from germline, CDR1 is DFQATT and CDR2 is SNEGSKA (reference sequence). V dropped 4 bases and J dropped 4; count of bases not matched to a gene: 6. There are 14 residues in the CDR3.

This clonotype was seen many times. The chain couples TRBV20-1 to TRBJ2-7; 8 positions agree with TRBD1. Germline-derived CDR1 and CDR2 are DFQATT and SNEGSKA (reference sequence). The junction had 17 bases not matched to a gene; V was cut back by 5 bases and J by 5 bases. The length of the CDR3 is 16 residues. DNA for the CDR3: TGCAGTGCTTGGGGGACAGGATCCCAAGGGAGCCACGAGCAGTACTTC. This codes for CSAWGTGSQGSHEQYF.

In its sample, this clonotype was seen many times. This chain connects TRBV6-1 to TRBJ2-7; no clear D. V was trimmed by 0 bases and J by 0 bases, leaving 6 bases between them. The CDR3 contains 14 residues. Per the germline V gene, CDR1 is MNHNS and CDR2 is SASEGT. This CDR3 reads CASSEAGYSYEQYF. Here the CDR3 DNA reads TGTGCCAGCAGTGAAGCGGGTTACTCCTACGAGCAGTACTTC.

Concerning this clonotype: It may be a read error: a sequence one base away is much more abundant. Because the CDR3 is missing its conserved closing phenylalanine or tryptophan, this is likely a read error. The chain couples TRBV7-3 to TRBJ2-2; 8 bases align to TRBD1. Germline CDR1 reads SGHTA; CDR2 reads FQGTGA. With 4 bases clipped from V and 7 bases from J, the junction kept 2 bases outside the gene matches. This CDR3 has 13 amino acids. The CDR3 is CASSSQGGGELFC. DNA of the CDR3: TGTGCCAGCAGCTCACAGGGGGGCGGGGAGCTGTTTTGT.

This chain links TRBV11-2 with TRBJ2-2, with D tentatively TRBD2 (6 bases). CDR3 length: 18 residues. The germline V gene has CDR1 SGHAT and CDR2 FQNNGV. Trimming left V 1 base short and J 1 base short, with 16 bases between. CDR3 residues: CASSLGRGLGKNTGELFF. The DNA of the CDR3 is TGTGCCAGCAGCTTAGGGAGGGGTTTGGGGAAGAACACCGGGGAGCTGTTTTTT. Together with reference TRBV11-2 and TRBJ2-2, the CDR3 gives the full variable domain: EAGVAQSPRYKIIEKRQSVAFWCNPISGHATLYWYQQILGQGPKLLIQFQNNGVVDDSQLPKDRFSAERLKGVDSTLKIQPAKLEDSAVYLCASSLGRGLGKNTGELFFGEGSRLTVL.

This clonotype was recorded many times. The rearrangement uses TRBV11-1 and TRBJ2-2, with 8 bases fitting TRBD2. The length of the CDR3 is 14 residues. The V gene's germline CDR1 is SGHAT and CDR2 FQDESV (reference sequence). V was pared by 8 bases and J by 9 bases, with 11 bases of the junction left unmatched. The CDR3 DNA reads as TGTGCCAGCCACGAGGGCGGGAGGAGATGGGAGCTGTTTTTT. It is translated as CASHEGGRRWELFF.

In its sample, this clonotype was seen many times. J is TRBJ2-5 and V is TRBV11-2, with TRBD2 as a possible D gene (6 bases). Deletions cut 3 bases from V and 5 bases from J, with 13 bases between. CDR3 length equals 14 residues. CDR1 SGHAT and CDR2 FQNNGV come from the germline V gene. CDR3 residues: CASSFSGTGETQYF. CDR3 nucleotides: TGTGCCAGCAGCTTTTCGGGGACTGGTGAGACCCAGTACTTC.

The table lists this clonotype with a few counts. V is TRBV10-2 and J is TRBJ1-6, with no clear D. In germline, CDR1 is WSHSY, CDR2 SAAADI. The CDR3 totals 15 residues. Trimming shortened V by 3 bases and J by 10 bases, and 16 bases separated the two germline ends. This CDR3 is CASSDSPVEGSPLHF. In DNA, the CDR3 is TGCGCCAGCAGTGACAGCCCCGTTGAGGGATCACCCCTCCACTTT.

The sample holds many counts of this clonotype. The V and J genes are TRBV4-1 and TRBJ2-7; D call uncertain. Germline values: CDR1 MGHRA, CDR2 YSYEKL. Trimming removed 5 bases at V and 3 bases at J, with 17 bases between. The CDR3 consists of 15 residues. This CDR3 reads CASSVRDKQNYEQYF. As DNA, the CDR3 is TGCGCCAGCAGCGTCCGAGACAAGCAAAACTACGAGCAGTACTTC.

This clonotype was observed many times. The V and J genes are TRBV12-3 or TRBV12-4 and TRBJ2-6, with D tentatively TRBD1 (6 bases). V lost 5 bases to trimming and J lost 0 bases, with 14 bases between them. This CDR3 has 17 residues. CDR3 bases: TGTGCCAGCAGTGCCATGGACAGTAGCTCTGGGGCCAACGTCCTGACTTTC. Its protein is CASSAMDSSSGANVLTF.

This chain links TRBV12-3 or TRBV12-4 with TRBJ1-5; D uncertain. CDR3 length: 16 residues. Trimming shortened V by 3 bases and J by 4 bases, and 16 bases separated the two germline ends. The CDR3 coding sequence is TGTGCCAGCAGTTTCGGGTTTTGGGGTGGGAATCAGCCCCAGCATTTT. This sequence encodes CASSFGFWGGNQPQHF.